The sequence of this T cell receptor (beta chain) was determined in a study of beta chain features in type 1 diabetes. Study outcomes and limitations: For patients and controls alike, PCR might favor shorter templates to the same degree. The naive, central memory and Treg TCRB repertoires showed an apparent similarity that was greater among patients than among healthy donors.

As regards this clone: Its specificity is unknown.

Stem cell-like memory, regulatory, central memory and naive CD4+ cells were sorted via CD45RO/CCR7/CD25/CD127/CD95/CD27. This CDR3 comprises 15 residues. Germline V gives CDR1 GTSNPN, CDR2 SVGIG (reference sequence). V lost 3 bases, J lost 1 base, and 14 bases lay in between. What was sequenced were expressed TCRB transcripts, since all of the isolated RNA had been reverse transcribed. Assay used: immunoSEQ multiplex PCR; TCRdb lists only in-frame clones, some missing. The table records some 410,000 clones, around 14% of them present only once. This TCR came from a man aged 25 to 45 in good health. Material for sequencing was naive CD4+ T cells from blood. This chain connects TRBV30 to TRBJ2-3, with unresolved D. The CDR3 here is CAWSPGITGTDTQYF. CDR3 nucleotide sequence: TGTGCCTGGAGCCCAGGTATAACCGGCACAGATACGCAGTATTTT.